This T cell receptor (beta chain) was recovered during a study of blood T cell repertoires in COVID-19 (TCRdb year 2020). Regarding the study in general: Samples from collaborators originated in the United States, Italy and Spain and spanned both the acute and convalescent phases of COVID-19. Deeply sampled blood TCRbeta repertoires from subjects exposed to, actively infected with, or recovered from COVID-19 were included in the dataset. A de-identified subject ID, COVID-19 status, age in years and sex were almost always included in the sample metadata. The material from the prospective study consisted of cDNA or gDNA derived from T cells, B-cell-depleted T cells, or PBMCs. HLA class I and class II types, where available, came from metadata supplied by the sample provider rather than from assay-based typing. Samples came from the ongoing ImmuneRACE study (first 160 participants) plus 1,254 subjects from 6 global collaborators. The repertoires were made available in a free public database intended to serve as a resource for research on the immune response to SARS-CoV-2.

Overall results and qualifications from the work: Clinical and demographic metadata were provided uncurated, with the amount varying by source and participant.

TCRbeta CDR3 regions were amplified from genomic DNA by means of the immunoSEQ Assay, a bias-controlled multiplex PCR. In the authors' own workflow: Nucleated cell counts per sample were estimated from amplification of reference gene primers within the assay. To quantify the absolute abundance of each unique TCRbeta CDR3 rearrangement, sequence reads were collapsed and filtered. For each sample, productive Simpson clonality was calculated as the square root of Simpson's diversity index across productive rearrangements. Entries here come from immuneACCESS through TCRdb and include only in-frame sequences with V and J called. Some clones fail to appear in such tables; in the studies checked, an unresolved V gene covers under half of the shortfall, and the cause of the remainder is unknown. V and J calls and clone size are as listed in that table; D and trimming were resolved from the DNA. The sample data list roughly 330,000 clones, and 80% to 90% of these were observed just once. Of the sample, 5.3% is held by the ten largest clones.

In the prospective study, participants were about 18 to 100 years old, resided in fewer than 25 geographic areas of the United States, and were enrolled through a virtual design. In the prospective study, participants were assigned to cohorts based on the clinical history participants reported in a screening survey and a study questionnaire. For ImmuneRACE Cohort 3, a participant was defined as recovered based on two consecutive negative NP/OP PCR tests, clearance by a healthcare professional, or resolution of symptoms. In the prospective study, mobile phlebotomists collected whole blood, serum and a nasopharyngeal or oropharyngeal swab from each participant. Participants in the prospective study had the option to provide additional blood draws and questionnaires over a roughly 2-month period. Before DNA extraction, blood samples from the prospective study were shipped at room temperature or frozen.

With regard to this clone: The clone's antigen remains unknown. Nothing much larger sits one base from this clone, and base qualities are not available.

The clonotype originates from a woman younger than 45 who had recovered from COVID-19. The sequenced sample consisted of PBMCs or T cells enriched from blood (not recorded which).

The bases are TGTGCCAGCAGCTTAGGGCATATCAACACCGGGGAGCTGTTTTTT. Its protein product is CASSLGHINTGELFF. The receptor chain draws on TRBV7-8 and TRBJ2-2; the D gene lacks a confident call. The junction carries 8 bases between V and J, which are trimmed by 1 base and 2 bases respectively. For CDR1 and CDR2, the germline V gene lists SGHVS and FQNEAQ. The CDR3 spans 15 residues, from the cysteine through the phenylalanine. Of all the DNA, just the CDR3 is kept, 45 bases in frame from base 1.